This entry is about one T cell receptor (beta chain). This clonotype occurred many times. The target of this receptor is not known. One base away there is no much larger clone; base qualities are not given. TCRbeta-specific cDNA was reverse-transcribed from 500 ng total RNA using a constant-region primer and ProtoScript II reverse transcriptase. The TCRbeta libraries were prepared through three rounds of nested multiplex PCR following a slightly modified ARM-PCR procedure. The first two PCR rounds used multiplex TRBV1-TRBV30 forward primers with a Cbeta reverse primer, each for about 10 cycles. Sample barcodes and Illumina adapters were added in a final 25-cycle PCR using Deep VentR polymerase. Before sequencing, amplicons of 200-500 bp were purified from gel using a QIAquick gel extraction kit. An Illumina HiSeq 2500 was used to sequence the TCRbeta amplicons with 250-bp paired-end reads. The study's own analysis went as follows. Quality trimming of reads was performed with Trimmomatic v0.33, and paired reads were merged with FLASH v1.2.11 so that full CDR3 sequences could be recovered. MiGEC v1.2.1b assigned V, D and J germline segments to the rearranged TCRbeta sequences. Clonotype statistics and Shannon-Wiener diversity indices were calculated with VDJtools v1.0.0. Except for diversity analysis, only the 250 most abundant clonotypes of each sample were used in subsequent analyses to reduce sampling bias. Using fastp trimming at Q25 and MiXCR clonotype assembly, TCRdb reanalyzed the public sequencing data and kept in-frame beta chains. Identical CDR3 protein sequences are pooled into one entry, listed with their most common genes and DNA. These V and J calls originate from TCRdb's pipeline instead of the authors' own analysis. This sample gives approximately 320,000 distinct CDR3 sequences in total; 45% to 70% of them show up just once. The top ten clones comprise over 15% of the sample.

V loses 3 bases, J loses 6 bases, and the germline ends lie 8 bases apart. CDR1 SGHAT and CDR2 FQDESV were looked up in the germline V gene (reference sequence). The CDR3 sequence holds 12 residues, the cysteine and phenylalanine included. The read is trimmed to its CDR3 DNA, 36 bases read in frame from base 1. This sample stems from a study of tumor-infiltrating lymphocytes in primary liver carcinoma (TCRdb year 2017). A note on the overall study: Between late 2015 and March 2016, a few patients in China with histopathologically diagnosed primary liver carcinoma had their tumors surgically resected. The study combined TCRbeta repertoire sequencing, expression microarrays and whole-exome sequencing across five regions of each liver tumor, with adjacent normal tissue and blood. A total of some 35 specimens from 5 patients went through TCRbeta repertoire sequencing, namely 25 tumor regions, 5 adjacent noncancerous liver tissues and 5 peripheral blood samples. Technical replicate repertoires showed high reproducibility, with mean shared-clone rates approximately 0.9 and correlation coefficients above 0.98. Roughly 3.65 to 8 million productive TCRbeta reads were obtained per sample, and no significant difference in read depth was found between tissue types. Of the five patients, three men and two women aged 30 to 69 years, four had hepatocellular carcinoma and one had combined HCC and intrahepatic cholangiocarcinoma. The five patients had tumors staged T1-T3 N0M0, with maximum diameters ranging from about 4 to 10 cm.

Study-level results and caveats: The study included only five patients, and the authors note findings should be validated in a larger study. Bulk unsorted samples precluded comparing CD4+ and CD8+ T cell repertoires. Compared with blood, tumors had a significantly larger share of the repertoire taken up by the top 250 clones (p = 0.039). Repertoire overlap was higher between tumor regions (mean roughly 36%) than tumor-adjacent (approximately 17%) or tumor-blood (approximately 14%) pairs, consistent with antigen-driven expansion. Only the TCR beta chain was sequenced, so true repertoire diversity is likely underestimated because unpaired alpha chains were not captured.

Blood RNA was extracted from unsorted whole blood using TRIzol reagent, and germline DNA was obtained with the DNeasy Blood & Tissue kit. At the time of sampling, the patients had chronic HBV infection and had not received any treatment. Before surgery, 3 to 4.5 milliliters of peripheral blood were collected into K2EDTA tubes. What was sequenced was peripheral blood. The chain links TRBV11-1 with TRBJ2-5, with the D gene uncertain. The sequence was collected from a woman under 40 with primary liver carcinoma and hepatitis B virus infection. The base sequence is TGTGCCAGCAGCTTTGTTGGCCAGACCCAGTACTTC. It translates as CASSFVGQTQYF.